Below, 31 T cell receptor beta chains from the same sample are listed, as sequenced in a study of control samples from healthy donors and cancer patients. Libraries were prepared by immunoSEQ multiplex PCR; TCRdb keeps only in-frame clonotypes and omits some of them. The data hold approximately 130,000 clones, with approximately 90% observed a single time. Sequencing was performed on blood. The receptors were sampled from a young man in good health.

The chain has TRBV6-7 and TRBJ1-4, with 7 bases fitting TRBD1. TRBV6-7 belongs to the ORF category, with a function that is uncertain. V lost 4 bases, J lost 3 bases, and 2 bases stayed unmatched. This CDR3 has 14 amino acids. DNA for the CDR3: TGTGCCAGCAGTTGGGGACAGTCTAATGAAAAACTGTTTTTT. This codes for CASSWGQSNEKLFF.

The CDR3 coding sequence is TGTGCCAGCAGCTCCGTCGGAGGACCTGGGGCCAACGTCCTGACTTTC. Protein: CASSSVGGPGANVLTF. This chain links TRBV7-6 with TRBJ2-6; the D gene is possibly TRBD2 (5 bases). The CDR3 consists of 16 residues. V dropped 4 bases and J dropped 2 bases, with 12 bases sitting between them. Germline V gene lookup returns CDR1 SGHVS and CDR2 FNYEAQ.

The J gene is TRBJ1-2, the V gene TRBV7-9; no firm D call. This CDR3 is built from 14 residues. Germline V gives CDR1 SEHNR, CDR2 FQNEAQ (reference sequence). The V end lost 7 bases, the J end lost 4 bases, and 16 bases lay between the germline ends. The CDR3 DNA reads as TGTGCCAGCAACTCGGACGGCTCACTCTATGGCTACACCTTC. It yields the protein CASNSDGSLYGYTF.

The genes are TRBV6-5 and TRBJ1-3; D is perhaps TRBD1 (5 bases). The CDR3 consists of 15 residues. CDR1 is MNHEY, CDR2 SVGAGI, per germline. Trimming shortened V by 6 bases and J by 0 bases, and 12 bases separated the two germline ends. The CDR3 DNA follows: TGTGCCAGCAGATCCGGGACCTACTCTGGAAACACCATATATTTT. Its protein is CASRSGTYSGNTIYF.

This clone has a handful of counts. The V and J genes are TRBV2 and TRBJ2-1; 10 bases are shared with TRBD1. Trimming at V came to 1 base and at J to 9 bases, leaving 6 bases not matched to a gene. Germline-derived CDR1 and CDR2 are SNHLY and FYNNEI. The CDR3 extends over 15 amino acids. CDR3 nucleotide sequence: TGTGCCAGCAGTGAAGAGGGGACAGGGGTATCTGAGCAGTTCTTC. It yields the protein CASSEEGTGVSEQFF.

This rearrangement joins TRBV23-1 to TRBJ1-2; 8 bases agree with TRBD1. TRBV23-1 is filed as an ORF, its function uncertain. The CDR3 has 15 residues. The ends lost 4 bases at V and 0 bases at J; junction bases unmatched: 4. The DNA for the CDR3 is TGCGCCAGCAGTCCCCGGACAGGGACTAACTATGGCTACACCTTC. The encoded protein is CASSPRTGTNYGYTF.

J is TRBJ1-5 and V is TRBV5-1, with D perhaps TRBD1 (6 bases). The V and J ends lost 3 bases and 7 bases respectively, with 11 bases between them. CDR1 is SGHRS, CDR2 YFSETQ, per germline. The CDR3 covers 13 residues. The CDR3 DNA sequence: TGCGCCAGCAGCTGGGGGGCAGGGCAGCCCCAGCATTTT. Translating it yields CASSWGAGQPQHF.

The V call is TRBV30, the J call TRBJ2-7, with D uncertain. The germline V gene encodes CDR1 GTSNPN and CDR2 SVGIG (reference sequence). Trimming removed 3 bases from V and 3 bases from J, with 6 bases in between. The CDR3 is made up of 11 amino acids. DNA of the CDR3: TGTGCCTGGAGCGGCAGCTACGAGCAGTACTTC. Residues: CAWSGSYEQYF. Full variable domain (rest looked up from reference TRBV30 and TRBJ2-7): SQTIHQWPATLVQPVGSPLSLECTVEGTSNPNLYWYRQAAGRGLQLLFYSVGIGQISSEVPQNLSASRPQDRQFILSSKKLLLSDSGFYLCAWSGSYEQYFGPGTRLTVT.

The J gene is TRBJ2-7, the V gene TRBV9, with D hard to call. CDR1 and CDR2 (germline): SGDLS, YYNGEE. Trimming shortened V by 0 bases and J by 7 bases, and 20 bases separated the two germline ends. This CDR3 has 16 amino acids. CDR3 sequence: CASSVGKRTPSLEQYF. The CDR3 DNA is TGTGCCAGCAGCGTAGGTAAGCGCACCCCATCGTTGGAGCAGTACTTC.

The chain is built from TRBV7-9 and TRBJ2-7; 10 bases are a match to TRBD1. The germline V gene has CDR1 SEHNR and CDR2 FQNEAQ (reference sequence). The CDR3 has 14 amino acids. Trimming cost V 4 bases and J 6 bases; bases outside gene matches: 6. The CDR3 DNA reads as TGTGCCAGCAGCTCTCGTGACAGGGGGCTCGAGCAGTACTTC. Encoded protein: CASSSRDRGLEQYF.

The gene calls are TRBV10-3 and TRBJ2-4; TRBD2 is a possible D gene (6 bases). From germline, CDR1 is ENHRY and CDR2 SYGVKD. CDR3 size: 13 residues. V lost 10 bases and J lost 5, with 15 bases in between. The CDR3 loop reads CATWASGENIQYF. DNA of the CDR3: TGTGCCACCTGGGCCTCGGGAGAAAACATTCAGTACTTC.

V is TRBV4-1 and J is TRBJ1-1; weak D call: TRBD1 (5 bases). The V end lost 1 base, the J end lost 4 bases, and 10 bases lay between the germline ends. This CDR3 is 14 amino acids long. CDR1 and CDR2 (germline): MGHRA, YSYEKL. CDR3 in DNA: TGCGCCAGCAGCCAAGGGCAGGGTAGCACTGAAGCTTTCTTT. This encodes CASSQGQGSTEAFF.

The CDR3 region is CASSQDLLRPQHF. CDR3 DNA sequence: TGTGCCAGCAGCCAAGATCTTCTCCGGCCCCAGCATTTT. The chain is built from TRBV4-2 and TRBJ1-5; no definite D call. The V gene's germline CDR1 is LGHNA and CDR2 YNFKEQ. The CDR3 totals 13 residues. V was trimmed by 0 bases and J by 9 bases, leaving 9 bases between them.

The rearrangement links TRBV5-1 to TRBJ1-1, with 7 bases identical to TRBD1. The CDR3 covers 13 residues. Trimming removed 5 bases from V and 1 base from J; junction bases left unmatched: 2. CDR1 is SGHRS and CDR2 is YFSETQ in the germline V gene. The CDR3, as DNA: TGCGCCAGCAGGCGGACAGGGAACACTGAAGCTTTCTTT. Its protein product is CASRRTGNTEAFF.

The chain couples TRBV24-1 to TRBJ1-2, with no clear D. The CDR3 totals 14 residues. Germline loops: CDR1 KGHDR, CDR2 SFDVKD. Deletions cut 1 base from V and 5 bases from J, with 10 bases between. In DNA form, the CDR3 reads TGTGCCACCAGTGATTTACGGGATACATATGGCTACACCTTC. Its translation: CATSDLRDTYGYTF.

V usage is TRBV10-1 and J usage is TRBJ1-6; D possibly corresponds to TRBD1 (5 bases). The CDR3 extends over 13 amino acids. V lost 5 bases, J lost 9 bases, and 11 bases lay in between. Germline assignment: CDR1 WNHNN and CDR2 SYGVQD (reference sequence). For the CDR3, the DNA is TGCGCCAGCAGTCCCAGGGTGGCTTCACCCCTCCACTTT. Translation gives CASSPRVASPLHF.

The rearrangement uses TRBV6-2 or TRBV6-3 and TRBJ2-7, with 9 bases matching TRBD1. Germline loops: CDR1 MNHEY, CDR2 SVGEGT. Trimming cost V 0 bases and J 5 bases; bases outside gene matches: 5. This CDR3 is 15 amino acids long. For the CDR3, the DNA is TGTGCCAGCAGTTACTCGGGAACAGGGGGCGACGAGCAGTACGTC. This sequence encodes CASSYSGTGGDEQYV.

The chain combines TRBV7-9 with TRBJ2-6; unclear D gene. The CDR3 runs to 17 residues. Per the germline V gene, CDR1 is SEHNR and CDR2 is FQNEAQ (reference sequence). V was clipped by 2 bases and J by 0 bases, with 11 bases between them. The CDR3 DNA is TGTGCCAGCAGCTTAAACCCACAGCCCTCTGGGGCCAACGTCCTGACTTTC. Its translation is CASSLNPQPSGANVLTF.

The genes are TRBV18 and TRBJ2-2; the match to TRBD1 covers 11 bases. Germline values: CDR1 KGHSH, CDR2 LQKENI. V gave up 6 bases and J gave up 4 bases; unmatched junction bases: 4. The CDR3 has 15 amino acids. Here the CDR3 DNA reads TGTGCCAGCTCGGAAGGGACAGGGGGCACCGGGGAGCTGTTTTTT. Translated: CASSEGTGGTGELFF.

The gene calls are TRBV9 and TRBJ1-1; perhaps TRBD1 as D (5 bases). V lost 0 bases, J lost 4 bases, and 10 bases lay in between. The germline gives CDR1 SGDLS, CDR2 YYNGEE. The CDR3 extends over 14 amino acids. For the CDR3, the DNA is TGTGCCAGCAGCGTAGGGGGGTTAGCCACTGAAGCTTTCTTT. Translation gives CASSVGGLATEAFF. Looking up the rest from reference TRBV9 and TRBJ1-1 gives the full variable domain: DSGVTQTPKHLITATGQRVTLRCSPRSGDLSVYWYQQSLDQGLQFLIQYYNGEERAKGNILERFSAQQFPDLHSELNLSSLELGDSALYFCASSVGGLATEAFFGQGTRLTVV.

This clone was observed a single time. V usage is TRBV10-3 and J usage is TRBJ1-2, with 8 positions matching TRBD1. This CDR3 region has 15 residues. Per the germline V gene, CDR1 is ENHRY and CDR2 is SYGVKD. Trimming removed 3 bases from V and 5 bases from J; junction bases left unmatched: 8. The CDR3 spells CAISDPGQGVYGYTF. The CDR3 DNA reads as TGTGCCATCAGTGACCCCGGACAGGGAGTGTATGGCTACACCTTC.

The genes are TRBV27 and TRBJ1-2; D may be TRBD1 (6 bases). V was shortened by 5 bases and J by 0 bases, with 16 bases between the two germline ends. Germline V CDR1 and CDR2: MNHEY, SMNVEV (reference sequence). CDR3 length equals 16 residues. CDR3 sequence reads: CASSPLGAGPNYGYTF. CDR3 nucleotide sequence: TGTGCCAGCAGTCCCTTGGGGGCAGGCCCTAACTATGGCTACACCTTC.

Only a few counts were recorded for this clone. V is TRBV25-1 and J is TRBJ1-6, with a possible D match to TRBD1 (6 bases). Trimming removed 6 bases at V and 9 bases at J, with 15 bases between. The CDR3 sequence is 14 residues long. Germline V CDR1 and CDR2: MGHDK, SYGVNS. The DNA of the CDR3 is TGTGCCAGCAGCCTGGGGGGCGTCGGTTCACCCCTCCACTTT. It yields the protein CASSLGGVGSPLHF. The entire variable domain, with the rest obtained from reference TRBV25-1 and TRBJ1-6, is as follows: EADIYQTPRYLVIGTGKKITLECSQTMGHDKMYWYQQDPGMELHLIHYSYGVNSTEKGDLSSESTVSRIRTEHFPLTLESARPSHTSQYLCASSLGGVGSPLHFGNGTRLTVT.

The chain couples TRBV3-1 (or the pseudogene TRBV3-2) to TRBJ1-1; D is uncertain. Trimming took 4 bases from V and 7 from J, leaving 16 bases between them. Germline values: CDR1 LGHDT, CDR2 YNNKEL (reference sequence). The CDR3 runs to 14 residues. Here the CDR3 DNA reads TGTGCCAGCAGCCCCCAAGTAGCGTCGGATGAAGCTTTCTTT. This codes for CASSPQVASDEAFF.

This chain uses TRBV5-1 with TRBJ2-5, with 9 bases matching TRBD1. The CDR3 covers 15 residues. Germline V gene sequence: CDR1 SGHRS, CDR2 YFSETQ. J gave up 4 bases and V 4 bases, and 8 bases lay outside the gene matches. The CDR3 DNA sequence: TGCGCCAGCAGCGGCGGGACAGGGAAAGGAGAGACCCAGTACTTC. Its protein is CASSGGTGKGETQYF.

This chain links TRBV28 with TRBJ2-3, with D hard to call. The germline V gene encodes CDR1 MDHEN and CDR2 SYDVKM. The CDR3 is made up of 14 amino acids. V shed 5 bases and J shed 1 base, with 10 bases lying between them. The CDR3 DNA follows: TGTGCCAGCAGTCGTCAACCGGGCACAGATACGCAGTATTTT. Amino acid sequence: CASSRQPGTDTQYF. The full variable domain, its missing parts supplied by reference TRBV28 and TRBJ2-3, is DVKVTQSSRYLVKRTGEKVFLECVQDMDHENMFWYRQDPGLGLRLIYFSYDVKMKEKGDIPEGYSVSREKKERFSLILESASTNQTSMYLCASSRQPGTDTQYFGPGTRLTVL.

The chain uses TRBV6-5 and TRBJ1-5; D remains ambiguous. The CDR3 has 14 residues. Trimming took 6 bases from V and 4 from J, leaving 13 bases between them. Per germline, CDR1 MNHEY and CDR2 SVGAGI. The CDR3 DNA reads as TGTGCCAGCAGCCCGGCGGGGAGTAATCAGCCCCAGCATTTT. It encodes CASSPAGSNQPQHF.

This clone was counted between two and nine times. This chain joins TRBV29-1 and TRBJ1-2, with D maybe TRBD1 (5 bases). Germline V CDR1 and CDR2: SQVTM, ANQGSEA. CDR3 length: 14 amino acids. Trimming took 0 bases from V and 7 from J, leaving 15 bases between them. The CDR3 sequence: CSVEDADGGSGYTF. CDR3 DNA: TGCAGCGTTGAAGACGCGGATGGGGGAAGTGGCTACACCTTC.

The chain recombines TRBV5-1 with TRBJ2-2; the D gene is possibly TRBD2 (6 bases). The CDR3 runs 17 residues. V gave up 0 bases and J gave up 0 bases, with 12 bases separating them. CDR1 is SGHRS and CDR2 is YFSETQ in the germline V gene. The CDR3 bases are TGCGCCAGCAGCTTGGCCGGGACTCTCCCGAACACCGGGGAGCTGTTTTTT. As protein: CASSLAGTLPNTGELFF. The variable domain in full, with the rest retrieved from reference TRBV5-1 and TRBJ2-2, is KAGVTQTPRYLIKTRGQQVTLSCSPISGHRSVSWYQQTPGQGLQFLFEYFSETQRNKGNFPGRFSGRQFSNSRSEMNVSTLELGDSALYLCASSLAGTLPNTGELFFGEGSRLTVL.

CDR3 in amino acids: CASSGSGLSGNTIYF. The CDR3 DNA sequence: TGTGCCAGCAGTGGATCAGGGCTCTCTGGAAACACCATATATTTT. This chain joins TRBV6-2 or TRBV6-3 and TRBJ1-3; D possibly corresponds to TRBD1 (5 bases). The CDR3 is made up of 15 amino acids. Germline V gives CDR1 MNHEY, CDR2 SVGEGT. The germline V and J ends were trimmed by 5 bases and 0 bases, with 11 bases remaining between them.

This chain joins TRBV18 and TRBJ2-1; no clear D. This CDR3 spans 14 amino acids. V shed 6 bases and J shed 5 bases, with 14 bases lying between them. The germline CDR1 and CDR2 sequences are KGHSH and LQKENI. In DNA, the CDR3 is TGTGCCAGCTCCTCCCCGGACCACCACAATGAGCAGTTCTTC. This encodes CASSSPDHHNEQFF.